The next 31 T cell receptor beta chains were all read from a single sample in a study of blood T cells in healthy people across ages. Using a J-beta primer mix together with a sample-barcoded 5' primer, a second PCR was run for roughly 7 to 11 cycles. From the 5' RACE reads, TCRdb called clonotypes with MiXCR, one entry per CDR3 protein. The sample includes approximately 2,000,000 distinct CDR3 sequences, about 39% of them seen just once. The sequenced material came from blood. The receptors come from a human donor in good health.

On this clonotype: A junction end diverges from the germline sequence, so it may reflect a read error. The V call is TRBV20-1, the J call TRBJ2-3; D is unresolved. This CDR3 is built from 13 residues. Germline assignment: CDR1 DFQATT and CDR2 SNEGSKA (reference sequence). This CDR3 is CCAGPALLDTQYF. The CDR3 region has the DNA TGCTGTGCTGGTCCGGCTCTCTTGGATACGCAGTATTTT.

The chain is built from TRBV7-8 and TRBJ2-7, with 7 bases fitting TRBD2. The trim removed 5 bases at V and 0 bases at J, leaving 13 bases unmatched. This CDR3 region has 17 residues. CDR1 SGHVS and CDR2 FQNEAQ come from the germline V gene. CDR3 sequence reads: CASSLSAAGRASYEQYF. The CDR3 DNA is TGTGCCAGCAGCCTTAGTGCAGCAGGGAGGGCCTCCTACGAGCAGTACTTC.

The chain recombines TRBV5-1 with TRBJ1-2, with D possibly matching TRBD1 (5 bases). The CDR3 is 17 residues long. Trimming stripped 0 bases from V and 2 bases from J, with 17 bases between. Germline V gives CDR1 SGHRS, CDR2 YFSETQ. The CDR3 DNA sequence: TGCGCCAGCAGCTTGGCGAGGCAGGGCAGGATGAACTATGGCTACACCTTC. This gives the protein CASSLARQGRMNYGYTF.

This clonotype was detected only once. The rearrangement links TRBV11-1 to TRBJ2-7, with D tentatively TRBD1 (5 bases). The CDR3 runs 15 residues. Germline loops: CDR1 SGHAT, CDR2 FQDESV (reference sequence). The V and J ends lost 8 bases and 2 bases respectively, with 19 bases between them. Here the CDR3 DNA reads TGTGCCAGCGCTAGGACGGACATCGTCACCTACGAGCAGTACTTC. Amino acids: CASARTDIVTYEQYF. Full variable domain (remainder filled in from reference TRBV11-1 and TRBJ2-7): EAEVAQSPRYKITEKSQAVAFWCDPISGHATLYWYRQILGQGPELLVQFQDESVVDDSQLPKDRFSAERLKGVDSTLKIQPAELGDSAMYLCASARTDIVTYEQYFGPGTRLTVT.

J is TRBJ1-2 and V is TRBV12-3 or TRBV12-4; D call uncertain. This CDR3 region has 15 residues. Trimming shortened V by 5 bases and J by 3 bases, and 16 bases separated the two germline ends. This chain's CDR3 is CASSRAGGMDYGYTF. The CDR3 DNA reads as TGTGCCAGCAGTAGAGCTGGAGGAATGGACTATGGCTACACCTTC.

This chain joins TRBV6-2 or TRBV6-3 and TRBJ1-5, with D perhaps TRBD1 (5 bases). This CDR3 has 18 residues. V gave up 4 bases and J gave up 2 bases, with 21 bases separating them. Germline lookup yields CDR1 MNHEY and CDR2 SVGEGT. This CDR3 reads CASSSQSGTEFRNQPQHF. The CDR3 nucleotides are TGTGCCAGCAGTTCACAAAGCGGGACCGAATTTCGCAATCAGCCCCAGCATTTT.

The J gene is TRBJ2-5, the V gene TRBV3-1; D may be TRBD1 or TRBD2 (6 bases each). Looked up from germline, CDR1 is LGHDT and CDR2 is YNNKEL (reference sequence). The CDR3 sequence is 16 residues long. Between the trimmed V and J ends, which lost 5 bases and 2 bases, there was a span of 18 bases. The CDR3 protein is CASSGNSRGLQETQYF. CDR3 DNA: TGTGCCAGCAGCGGGAACAGCAGGGGACTTCAAGAGACCCAGTACTTC.

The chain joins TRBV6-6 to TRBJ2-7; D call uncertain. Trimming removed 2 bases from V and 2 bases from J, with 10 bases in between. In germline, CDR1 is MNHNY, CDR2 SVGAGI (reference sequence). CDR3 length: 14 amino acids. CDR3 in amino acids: CASSYPEATYEQYF. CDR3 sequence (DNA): TGTGCCAGCAGTTACCCTGAGGCCACCTACGAGCAGTACTTC.

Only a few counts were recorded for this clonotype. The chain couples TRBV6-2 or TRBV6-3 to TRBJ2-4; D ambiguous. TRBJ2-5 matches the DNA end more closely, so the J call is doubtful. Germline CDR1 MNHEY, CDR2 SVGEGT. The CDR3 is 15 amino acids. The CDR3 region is CASSAYSLPQETQYF. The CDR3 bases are TGTGCCAGCAGTGCCTACAGTTTGCCCCAAGAGACCCAGTACTTC.

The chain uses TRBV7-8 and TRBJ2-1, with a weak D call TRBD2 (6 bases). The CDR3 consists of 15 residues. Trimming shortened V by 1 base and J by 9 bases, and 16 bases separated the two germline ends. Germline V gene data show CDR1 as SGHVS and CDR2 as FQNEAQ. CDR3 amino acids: CASSLEEGTGREQFF. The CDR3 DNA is TGTGCCAGCAGCTTAGAGGAGGGCACAGGACGTGAGCAGTTCTTC.

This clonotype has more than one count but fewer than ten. The CDR3 sequence is CASSEGLAAGELFF. The CDR3 DNA reads TGCGCCAGCAGTGAGGGACTAGCCGCCGGGGAGCTGTTTTTT. The J gene is TRBJ2-2, the V gene TRBV10-2; 8 bases agree with TRBD2. CDR1 and CDR2 from the germline V gene are WSHSY and SAAADI. CDR3 length: 14 amino acids. With V trimmed by 2 bases and J by 6 bases, 2 bases remained unmatched.

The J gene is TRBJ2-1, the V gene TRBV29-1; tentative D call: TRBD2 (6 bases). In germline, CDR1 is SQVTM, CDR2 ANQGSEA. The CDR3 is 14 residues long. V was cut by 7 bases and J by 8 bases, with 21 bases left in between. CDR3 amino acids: CSAGTGTGSDEQFF. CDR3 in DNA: TGCAGCGCCGGAACCGGGACTGGCAGCGATGAGCAGTTCTTC.

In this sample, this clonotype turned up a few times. The CDR3 nucleotides are TGTGCCAGCAGGCTATCCACGTATAGCAATCAGCCCCAGCATTTT. Amino acid sequence: CASRLSTYSNQPQHF. V is TRBV28 and J is TRBJ1-5; D unresolved. V was shortened by 6 bases and J by 0 bases, with 12 bases between the two germline ends. The CDR3 sequence is 15 residues long. Germline CDR1 and CDR2: MDHEN and SYDVKM.

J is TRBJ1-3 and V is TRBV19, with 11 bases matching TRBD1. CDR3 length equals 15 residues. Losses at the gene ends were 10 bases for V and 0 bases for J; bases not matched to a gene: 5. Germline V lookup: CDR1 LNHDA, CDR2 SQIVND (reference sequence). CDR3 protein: CATWTGGFSGNTIYF. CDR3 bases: TGTGCCACATGGACAGGGGGCTTCTCTGGAAACACCATATATTTT.

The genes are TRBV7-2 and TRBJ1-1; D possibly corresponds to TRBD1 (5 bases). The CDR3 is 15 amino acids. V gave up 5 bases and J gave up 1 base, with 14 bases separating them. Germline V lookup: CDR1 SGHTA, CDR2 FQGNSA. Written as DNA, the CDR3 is TGTGCCAGCAGCCCCGATGGGGCTAGGAACACTGAAGCTTTCTTT. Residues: CASSPDGARNTEAFF.

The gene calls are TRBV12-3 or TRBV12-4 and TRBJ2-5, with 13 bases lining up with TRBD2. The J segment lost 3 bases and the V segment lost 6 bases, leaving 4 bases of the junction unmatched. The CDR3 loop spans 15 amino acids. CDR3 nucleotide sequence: TGTGCCAGCAGGTCCGGGACTAGCGGGGAAGAGACCCAGTACTTC. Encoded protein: CASRSGTSGEETQYF.

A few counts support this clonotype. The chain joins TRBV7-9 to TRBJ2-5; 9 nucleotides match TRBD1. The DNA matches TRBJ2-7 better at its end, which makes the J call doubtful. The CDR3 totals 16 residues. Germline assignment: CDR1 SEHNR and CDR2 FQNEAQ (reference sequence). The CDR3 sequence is CASSLGEGTGLPEQYF. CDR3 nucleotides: TGTGCCAGCAGCTTAGGAGAGGGGACAGGGTTACCCGAGCAGTACTTC.

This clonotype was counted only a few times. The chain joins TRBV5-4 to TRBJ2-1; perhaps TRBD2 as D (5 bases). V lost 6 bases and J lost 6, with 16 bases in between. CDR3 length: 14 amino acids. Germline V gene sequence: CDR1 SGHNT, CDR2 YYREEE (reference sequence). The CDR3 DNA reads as TGTGCCAGCACCTCCCGAGGGCGAGGCAATGAGCAGTTCTTC. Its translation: CASTSRGRGNEQFF.

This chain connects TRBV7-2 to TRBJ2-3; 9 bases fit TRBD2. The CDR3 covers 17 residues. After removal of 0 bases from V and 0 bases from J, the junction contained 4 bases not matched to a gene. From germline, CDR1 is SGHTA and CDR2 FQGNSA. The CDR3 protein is CASSLALAGHSTDTQYF. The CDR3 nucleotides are TGTGCCAGCAGCTTAGCTCTAGCGGGGCATAGCACAGATACGCAGTATTTT.

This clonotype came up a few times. The CDR3 reads CASTPQEGISYGYTF. The CDR3 region has the DNA TGTGCCAGCACTCCCCAAGAGGGGATAAGCTATGGCTACACCTTC. The rearrangement joins TRBV12-3 or TRBV12-4 to TRBJ1-2; D perhaps matches TRBD1 (5 bases). Trimming left V 7 bases short and J 4 bases short, with 19 bases between. CDR3 size: 15 residues.

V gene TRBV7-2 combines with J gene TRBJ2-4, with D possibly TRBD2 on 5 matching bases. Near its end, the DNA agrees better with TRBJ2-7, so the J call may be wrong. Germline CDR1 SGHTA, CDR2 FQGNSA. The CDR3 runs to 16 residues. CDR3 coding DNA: TGTGCCAGCAGCAGGGCATTAACGGACTCGATCTACGAGCAGTACTTC. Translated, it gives CASSRALTDSIYEQYF.

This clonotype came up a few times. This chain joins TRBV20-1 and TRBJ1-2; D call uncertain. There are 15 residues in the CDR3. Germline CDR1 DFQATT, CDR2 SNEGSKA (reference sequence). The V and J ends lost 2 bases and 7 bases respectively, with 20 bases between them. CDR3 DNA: TGCAGTGCTAGACCCTTCCGGACGGGTTCTGGTGGCTACACCTTC. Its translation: CSARPFRTGSGGYTF.

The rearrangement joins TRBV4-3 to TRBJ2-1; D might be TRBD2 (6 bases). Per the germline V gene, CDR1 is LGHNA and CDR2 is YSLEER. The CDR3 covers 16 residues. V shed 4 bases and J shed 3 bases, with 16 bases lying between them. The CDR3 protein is CASSPLNSGIYNEQFF. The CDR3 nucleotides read TGCGCCAGCAGCCCCCTAAATAGCGGTATCTACAATGAGCAGTTCTTC.

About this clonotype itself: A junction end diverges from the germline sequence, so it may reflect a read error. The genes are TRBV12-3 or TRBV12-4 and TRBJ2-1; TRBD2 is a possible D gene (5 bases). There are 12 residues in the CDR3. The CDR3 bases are TGTGCCAGCGGACTCTTGGGCAATGGGCAGTTCTTC. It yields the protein CASGLLGNGQFF.

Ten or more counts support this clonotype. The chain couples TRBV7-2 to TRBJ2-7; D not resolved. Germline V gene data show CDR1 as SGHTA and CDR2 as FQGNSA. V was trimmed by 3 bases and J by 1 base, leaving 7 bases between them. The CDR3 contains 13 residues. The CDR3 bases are TGTGCCAGCAGCTTTTCACAGTCCTACGAGCAGTACTTC. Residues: CASSFSQSYEQYF.

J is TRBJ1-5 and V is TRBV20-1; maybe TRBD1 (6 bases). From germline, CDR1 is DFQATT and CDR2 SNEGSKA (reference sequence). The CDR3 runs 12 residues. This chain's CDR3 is CSARGRGQPQHF. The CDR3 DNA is TGCAGCGCCAGGGGAAGGGGCCAGCCCCAGCATTTT.

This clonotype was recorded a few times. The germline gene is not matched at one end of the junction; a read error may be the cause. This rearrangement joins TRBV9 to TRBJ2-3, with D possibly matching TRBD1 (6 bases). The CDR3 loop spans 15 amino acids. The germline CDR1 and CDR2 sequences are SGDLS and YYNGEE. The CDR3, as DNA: TGTGCCAGCAGCGCCGCCAAACCGGACAGCTCGCATCTGTGTTTT. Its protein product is CASSAAKPDSSHLCF.

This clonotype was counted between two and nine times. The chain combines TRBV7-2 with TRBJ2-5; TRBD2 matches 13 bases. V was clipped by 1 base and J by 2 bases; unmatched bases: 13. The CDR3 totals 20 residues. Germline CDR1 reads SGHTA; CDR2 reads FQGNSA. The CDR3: CASSLVRLAGGSTVQETQYF. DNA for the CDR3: TGTGCCAGCAGCTTAGTGAGACTAGCGGGGGGCTCAACCGTACAAGAGACCCAGTACTTC.

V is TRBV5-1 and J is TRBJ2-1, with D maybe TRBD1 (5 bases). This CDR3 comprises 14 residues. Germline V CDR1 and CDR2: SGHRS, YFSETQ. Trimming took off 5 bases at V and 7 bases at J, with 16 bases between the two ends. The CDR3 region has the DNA TGCGCCAGCAGAAGCTTAACAGGTGGTAATGAGCAGTTCTTC. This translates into CASRSLTGGNEQFF.

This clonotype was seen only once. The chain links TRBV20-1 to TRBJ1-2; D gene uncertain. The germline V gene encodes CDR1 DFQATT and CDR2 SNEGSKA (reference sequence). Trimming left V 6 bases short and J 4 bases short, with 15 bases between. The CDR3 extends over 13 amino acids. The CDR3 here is CSASGYSGYGYTF. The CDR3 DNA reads TGCAGTGCCTCCGGGTATTCAGGCTATGGCTACACCTTC.

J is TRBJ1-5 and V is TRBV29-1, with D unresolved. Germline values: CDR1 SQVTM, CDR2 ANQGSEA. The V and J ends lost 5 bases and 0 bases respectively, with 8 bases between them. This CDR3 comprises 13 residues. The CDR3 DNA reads TGCAGCGTTCAGATAGCTAGCAATCAGCCCCAGCATTTT. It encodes CSVQIASNQPQHF.